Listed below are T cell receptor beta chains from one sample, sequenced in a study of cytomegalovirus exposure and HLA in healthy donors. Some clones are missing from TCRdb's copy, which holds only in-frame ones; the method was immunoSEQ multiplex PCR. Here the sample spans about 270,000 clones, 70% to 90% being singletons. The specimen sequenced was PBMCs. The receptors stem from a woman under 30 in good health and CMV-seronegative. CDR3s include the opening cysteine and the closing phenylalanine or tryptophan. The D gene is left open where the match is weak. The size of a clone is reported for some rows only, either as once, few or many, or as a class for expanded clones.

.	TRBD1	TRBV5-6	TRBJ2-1	CASSLQAGQGSDEQFF	TGTGCCAGCAGCTTGCAGGCAGGACAGGGTTCCGATGAGCAGTTCTTC
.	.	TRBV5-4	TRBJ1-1	CASSPPEEAVEAFF	TGTGCCAGCAGCCCCCCTGAGGAGGCCGTAGAAGCTTTCTTT
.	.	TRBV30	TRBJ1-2	CAWSSRGYGYTF	TGTGCCTGGAGTTCCAGGGGCTATGGCTACACCTTC
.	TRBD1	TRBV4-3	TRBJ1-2	CASSQDLGTGFGYTF	TGCGCCAGCAGCCAAGATTTAGGGACAGGGTTCGGCTACACCTTC
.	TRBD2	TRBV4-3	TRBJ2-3	CASSQGASGQTDTQYF	TGCGCCAGCAGCCAAGGGGCTAGCGGGCAAACAGATACGCAGTATTTT
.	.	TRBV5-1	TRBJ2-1	CASSPGSSNEQFF	TGCGCCAGCTCCCCCGGGAGTAGTAATGAGCAGTTCTTC
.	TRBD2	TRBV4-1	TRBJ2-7	CASSQLGRGGHEQYF	TGCGCCAGCAGCCAGCTGGGGAGGGGAGGGCACGAGCAGTACTTC
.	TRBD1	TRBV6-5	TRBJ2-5	CASSRQGFDETQYF	TGTGCCAGCAGTAGACAGGGGTTCGATGAGACCCAGTACTTC
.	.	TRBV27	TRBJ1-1	CASSLGPNTEAFF	TGTGCCAGCAGTTTAGGGCCGAACACTGAAGCTTTCTTT
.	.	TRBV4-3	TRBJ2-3	CASSQEGDGGRTDTQYF	TGCGCCAGCAGCCAAGAGGGGGATGGGGGCCGCACAGATACGCAGTATTTT
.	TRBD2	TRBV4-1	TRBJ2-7	CASSQVVTSGRAYEQYF	TGCGCCAGCAGCCAGGTCGTTACTAGCGGGAGGGCCTACGAGCAGTACTTC
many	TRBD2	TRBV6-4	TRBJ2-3	CASSRTSGSTDTQYF	TGTGCCAGCAGTCGGACTAGCGGGAGCACAGATACGCAGTATTTT
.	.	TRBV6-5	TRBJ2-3	CASSSGDTQYF	TGTGCCAGCAGTTCCGGGGATACGCAGTATTTT
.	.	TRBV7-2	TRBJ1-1	CASSLAGRVGAFF	TGTGCCAGCAGCTTAGCTGGGAGGGTCGGGGCTTTCTTT
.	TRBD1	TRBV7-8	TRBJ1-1	CASSPMTGIVTEAFF	TGTGCCAGCAGCCCGATGACAGGGATCGTCACTGAAGCTTTCTTT
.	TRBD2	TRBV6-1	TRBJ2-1	CASSPGTSSYNEQFF	TGTGCCAGCAGTCCCGGGACTAGCAGCTACAATGAGCAGTTCTTC
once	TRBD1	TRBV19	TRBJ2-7	CASTADRMHHEQYF	TGTGCCAGTACCGCGGACAGGATGCACCACGAGCAGTACTTC
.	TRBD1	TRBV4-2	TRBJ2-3	CASSTRTGGGDTQYF	TGTGCCAGCAGCACCCGGACAGGAGGAGGCGATACGCAGTATTTT
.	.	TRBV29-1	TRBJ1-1	CSVERENTEAFF	TGCAGCGTTGAAAGAGAGAACACTGAAGCTTTCTTT
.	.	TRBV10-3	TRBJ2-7	CAIRGEFYEQYF	TGTGCCATCAGGGGAGAATTCTACGAGCAGTACTTC
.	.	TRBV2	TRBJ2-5	CASNLGLAPGKTQYF	TGTGCCAGCAACCTAGGACTGGCACCCGGGAAGACCCAGTACTTC
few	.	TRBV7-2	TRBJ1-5	CASSLGQGNQPQHF	TGTGCCAGCAGCTTAGGACAGGGCAATCAGCCCCAGCATTTT
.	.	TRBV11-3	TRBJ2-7	CASSLTGPYEQYF	TGTGCCAGCAGCTTGACAGGTCCCTACGAGCAGTACTTC
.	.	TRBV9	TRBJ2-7	CASSVFGGPNYEQYF	TGTGCCAGCAGCGTATTTGGCGGGCCCAACTACGAGCAGTACTTC
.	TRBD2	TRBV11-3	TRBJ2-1	CASSGTSGAYNEQFF	TGTGCCAGCAGCGGGACTAGCGGGGCTTACAATGAGCAGTTCTTC
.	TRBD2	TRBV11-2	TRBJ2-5	CASSTSTSGTFGETQYF	TGTGCCAGCAGTACCTCGACTAGCGGGACGTTCGGAGAGACCCAGTACTTC
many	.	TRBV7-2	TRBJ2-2	CASSPRTGGRELFF	TGTGCCAGCAGCCCAAGGACAGGAGGGAGGGAGCTGTTTTTT
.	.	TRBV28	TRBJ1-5	CASSLSLWGPTENQPQHF	TGTGCCAGCAGTTTAAGTCTCTGGGGCCCGACAGAGAATCAGCCCCAGCATTTT
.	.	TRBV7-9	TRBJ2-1	CASSPPSDNEQFF	TGTGCCAGCAGCCCGCCATCAGACAATGAGCAGTTCTTC